This T cell receptor beta chain came from a study of cytomegalovirus exposure and HLA in healthy donors. The wider study: Prior work identified 117 million unique TCR beta sequences in 190 million or so T cells.

For this clone: Its antigen is currently unknown.

Study results and caveats: It was shown in a later analysis that HLA-associated TCR beta chains were more clonally expanded than other, equally common chains.

V gave up 8 bases and J gave up 5 bases; unmatched junction bases: 4. The CDR3 is 11 residues long. Germline V gene data show CDR1 as DFQATT and CDR2 as SNEGSKA (reference sequence). PCR used 60 Vbeta primers and 13 Jbeta primers. Profiled with immunoSEQ multiplex PCR; TCRdb holds only in-frame clones, not every one. The sample has 150,000 to 200,000 clones, about three quarters seen once. This receptor was taken from a woman aged 40-49 years in good health and CMV-seronegative. The sample taken for sequencing was PBMCs. The chain combines TRBV20-1 with TRBJ2-5, with 8 bases aligning to TRBD2. CDR3 in DNA: TGCAGTCGGGTAGCGGGGGAGACCCAGTACTTC. Translation gives CSRVAGETQYF.